Below, 17 T cell receptor beta chains from the same sample are listed, as sequenced in a study of T cells after posttransplantation cyclophosphamide. Sequenced by immunoSEQ multiplex PCR; TCRdb stores in-frame clones only, minus some. This sample carries some 38,000 clones, none of them present only once. The sample comprised PBMCs. These receptor sequences come from a man aged 50 to 60 in good health, CMV-negative, and a related stem cell transplant donor.

The sample holds many counts of this clone. The junction departs from the called germline gene at one end, perhaps through a read error. This sequence joins TRBV7-9 and TRBJ2-1; D possibly corresponds to TRBD1 (5 bases). From germline, CDR1 is SEHNR and CDR2 FQNEAQ (reference sequence). The CDR3 consists of 12 residues. CDR3 DNA sequence: TGTGCCAGCAGCCCTCTAGACCCAGGGATGATCTTC. Amino acid sequence: CASSPLDPGMIF.

This clone occurred many times. The rearrangement links TRBV7-6 to TRBJ2-1; 8 bases agree with TRBD1. The CDR3 loop spans 14 amino acids. The J segment lost 5 bases and the V segment lost 5 bases, leaving 5 bases of the junction unmatched. Germline V gene data show CDR1 as SGHVS and CDR2 as FNYEAQ. The CDR3 loop is CASSIQTGDNEQFF. The CDR3 bases are TGTGCCAGCAGCATCCAGACAGGGGACAATGAGCAGTTCTTC.

At least ten counts were recorded for this clone. The rearrangement uses TRBV5-4 and TRBJ2-2; 7 bases line up with TRBD1. This CDR3 spans 15 amino acids. The trim removed 4 bases at V and 3 bases at J, leaving 6 bases unmatched. Germline CDR1 and CDR2: SGHNT and YYREEE (reference sequence). CDR3 nucleotide sequence: TGTGCCAGCAGCAAAGGGGGCACGGACACCGGGGAGCTGTTTTTT. Protein product: CASSKGGTDTGELFF.

This clone was counted many times. The chain couples TRBV6-6 to TRBJ2-7, with 7 bases aligning to TRBD1. With 6 bases clipped from V and 0 bases from J, the junction kept 5 bases outside the gene matches. The CDR3 is 14 residues long. Per the germline V gene, CDR1 is MNHNY and CDR2 is SVGAGI (reference sequence). The CDR3 region has the DNA TGTGCCAGCAGCGCCAGGGACAGCTCCTACGAGCAGTACTTC. It encodes CASSARDSSYEQYF.

This clone was observed many times. This chain connects TRBV5-5 to TRBJ1-2, with 7 nucleotides matching TRBD1. V trimming: 1 base; J trimming: 5 bases; junction bases outside the gene matches: 11. Germline V CDR1 and CDR2: SGHKS, YYEKEE (reference sequence). This CDR3 comprises 16 residues. In DNA form, the CDR3 reads TGTGCCAGCAGCTTGAGGGGGCGAGCCCAGGGTTATGGCTACACCTTC. It is translated as CASSLRGRAQGYGYTF.

Many counts were recorded for this clone. V is TRBV5-1 and J is TRBJ2-3; TRBD2 matches 13 bases. The V gene end was trimmed by 4 bases and the J gene end by 6 bases; junction bases not matched to a gene: 5. The length of the CDR3 is 15 residues. Germline V lookup: CDR1 SGHRS, CDR2 YFSETQ. For the CDR3, the DNA is TGCGCCAGCAGCCGTGGGACTAGCGGGGAGGATACGCAGTATTTT. Translating it yields CASSRGTSGEDTQYF.

The table lists this clone with a few counts. V is TRBV9 and J is TRBJ2-1, with 10 positions matching TRBD2. The CDR3 length is 15 residues. V was clipped by 0 bases and J by 9 bases; unmatched bases: 6. CDR1 is SGDLS, CDR2 YYNGEE, per germline. This CDR3 reads CASSVAVAGGLEQFF. The CDR3 DNA is TGTGCCAGCAGCGTAGCGGTAGCGGGGGGCCTTGAGCAGTTCTTC.

This clone was seen at least ten times. The gene calls are TRBV18 and TRBJ2-1; 9 nucleotides match TRBD1. This CDR3 is 15 amino acids long. Trimming removed 6 bases from V and 8 bases from J; junction bases left unmatched: 11. The V gene's germline CDR1 is KGHSH and CDR2 LQKENI. CDR3 residues: CASSPGQGQRDEQFF. The CDR3 DNA follows: TGTGCCAGCTCCCCGGGACAGGGCCAGCGGGATGAGCAGTTCTTC. The variable domain in full, completed from reference TRBV18 and TRBJ2-1, reads NAGVMQNPRHLVRRRGQEARLRCSPMKGHSHVYWYRQLPEEGLKFMVYLQKENIIDESGMPKERFSAEFPKEGPSILRIQQVVRGDSAAYFCASSPGQGQRDEQFFGPGTRLTVL.

This clone was counted ten times or more. V and J are TRBV2 and TRBJ2-2; D perhaps matches TRBD2 (5 bases). Germline V CDR1 and CDR2: SNHLY, FYNNEI. This CDR3 has 16 residues. The ends were cut back, 5 bases at V and 0 bases at J, with 13 bases in the middle. DNA of the CDR3: TGTGCCAGCAGTAGAGGGCAGCCGACGAACACCGGGGAGCTGTTTTTT. It specifies CASSRGQPTNTGELFF. Using reference TRBV2 and TRBJ2-2 for the parts outside the CDR3, the full variable domain is EPEVTQTPSHQVTQMGQEVILRCVPISNHLYFYWYRQILGQKVEFLVSFYNNEISEKSEIFDDQFSVERPDGSNFTLKIRSTKLEDSAMYFCASSRGQPTNTGELFFGEGSRLTVL.

This clone was recorded at least ten times. This chain joins TRBV6-6 and TRBJ2-1; D might be TRBD1 (6 bases). V lost 2 bases and J lost 10, with 12 bases in between. Germline V CDR1 and CDR2: MNHNY, SVGAGI (reference sequence). The CDR3 is 13 amino acids. The CDR3 is CASSYSRGPEQFF. As DNA, the CDR3 is TGTGCCAGCAGTTACAGCAGGGGCCCCGAGCAGTTCTTC.

In its sample, this clone was seen many times. The J gene is TRBJ1-5, the V gene TRBV18, with unresolved D. Germline values: CDR1 KGHSH, CDR2 LQKENI. The CDR3 is made up of 15 amino acids. Between the trimmed V and J ends, which lost 2 bases and 6 bases, there was a span of 14 bases. The CDR3 coding sequence is TGTGCCAGCTCACCATACCCGAGTTTAAGTCAGCCCCAGCATTTT. Its translation is CASSPYPSLSQPQHF.

This clone was seen many times. J is TRBJ2-2 and V is TRBV25-1; D might be TRBD2 (7 bases). The CDR3 has 15 residues. Germline V gene data show CDR1 as MGHDK and CDR2 as SYGVNS. Trimming pared 3 bases from V and 1 base from J, leaving 9 bases between. Written as DNA, the CDR3 is TGTGCCAGCAGTGAGCGGGGGCTGAACACCGGGGAGCTGTTTTTT. This translates into CASSERGLNTGELFF.

This clone was counted many times. The chain links TRBV5-3 to TRBJ1-3, with D possibly TRBD1 on 6 matching bases. TRBV5-3 is an open reading frame, and its role is uncertain. This CDR3 spans 15 amino acids. Trimming removed 6 bases at V and 3 bases at J, with 16 bases between. The CDR3 sequence is CARNRGGRNGNTIYF. In DNA form, the CDR3 reads TGTGCCAGAAACCGGGGGGGGCGGAATGGAAACACCATATATTTT.

This clone showed up many times. V and J are TRBV10-1 and TRBJ2-1, with 9 positions matching TRBD2. The CDR3 sequence is 14 residues long. Germline values: CDR1 WNHNN, CDR2 SYGVQD (reference sequence). The junction had 5 bases not matched to a gene; V was cut back by 5 bases and J by 6 bases. In DNA form, the CDR3 reads TGCGCCAGCAGTAATAGCGGGAGACTCAATGAGCAGTTCTTC. Amino acids: CASSNSGRLNEQFF.

This clone was seen repeatedly, ten times or more. The chain recombines TRBV5-1 with TRBJ2-5; 7 nucleotides line up with TRBD2. Germline V CDR1 and CDR2: SGHRS, YFSETQ. Losses at the gene ends were 3 bases for V and 4 bases for J; bases not matched to a gene: 9. This CDR3 contains 15 residues. In DNA, the CDR3 is TGCGCCAGCAGCTCGAGCGGGGTAATCGGAGAGACCCAGTACTTC. Its translation: CASSSSGVIGETQYF.

This clone was seen many times. The V gene is TRBV4-3, the J gene TRBJ1-6; D not resolved. V shed 0 bases and J shed 1 base, with 10 bases lying between them. In germline, CDR1 is LGHNA, CDR2 YSLEER. CDR3 size: 17 residues. The CDR3 region is CASSQELLNSYNSPLHF. CDR3 bases: TGCGCCAGCAGCCAAGAACTATTAAATTCCTATAATTCACCCCTCCACTTT.

In this sample, this clone turned up many times. The rearrangement joins TRBV2 to TRBJ2-7, with D possibly TRBD2 on 5 matching bases. The CDR3 consists of 13 residues. The V and J ends lost 6 bases and 1 base respectively, with 10 bases between them. Germline V gene lookup returns CDR1 SNHLY and CDR2 FYNNEI. The DNA of the CDR3 is TGTGCCAGCAGGGGCGGGCTATCCTACGAGCAGTACTTC. Its translation is CASRGGLSYEQYF. Supplemented by reference TRBV2 and TRBJ2-7, the full variable domain reads EPEVTQTPSHQVTQMGQEVILRCVPISNHLYFYWYRQILGQKVEFLVSFYNNEISEKSEIFDDQFSVERPDGSNFTLKIRSTKLEDSAMYFCASRGGLSYEQYFGPGTRLTVT.